The 32 T cell receptor beta chains listed next were all sequenced from one sample in a study of blood T cell repertoires in COVID-19. Data came from immunoSEQ multiplex PCR; TCRdb stores just in-frame clones and leaves some out. The sample includes just under 90,000 clones, about 78% of them seen just once. The specimen was peripheral blood. These receptor sequences come from an elderly woman with acute or convalescent COVID-19.

In this sample, this clone turned up a few times. The CDR3: CATSRDGAAENTEAFF. CDR3 sequence (DNA): TGTGCCACCAGCAGAGATGGGGCCGCCGAGAACACTGAAGCTTTCTTT. The chain employs TRBV15 and TRBJ1-1; TRBD1 is a possible D gene (5 bases). V was cut by 0 bases and J by 1 base, with 12 bases left in between. Germline CDR1 reads LNHNV; CDR2 reads YYDKDF (reference sequence). The CDR3 loop spans 16 amino acids.

The chain uses TRBV6-6 and TRBJ1-4, with D maybe TRBD1 (6 bases). There are 12 residues in the CDR3. Germline-derived CDR1 and CDR2 are MNHNY and SVGAGI (reference sequence). V lost 6 bases and J 12 bases, leaving 14 bases between the germline ends. The CDR3 here is CASSLGQFELFF. The CDR3, as DNA: TGTGCCAGCAGCTTAGGACAGTTTGAACTGTTTTTT.

The V and J genes are TRBV5-1 and TRBJ1-2, with TRBD1 identical over 9 bases. Germline V gene sequence: CDR1 SGHRS, CDR2 YFSETQ. CDR3 length: 14 residues. Trimming at V came to 2 bases and at J to 5 bases, leaving 4 bases not matched to a gene. CDR3 DNA sequence: TGCGCCAGCAGCTTTCGGACAGGGGAGTATGGCTACACCTTC. Protein product: CASSFRTGEYGYTF.

This clone occurred a few times. The DNA of the CDR3 is TGCGCCAGCATCCCCGGGACAGGGGACACTGAAGCTTTCTTT. As protein: CASIPGTGDTEAFF. The rearrangement joins TRBV5-1 to TRBJ1-1; 10 positions match TRBD1. V dropped 6 bases and J dropped 3; count of bases not matched to a gene: 5. Germline V gene data show CDR1 as SGHRS and CDR2 as YFSETQ. CDR3 size: 14 residues.

The chain carries TRBV6-5 and TRBJ1-1; tentative D call: TRBD1 (5 bases). Germline CDR1 and CDR2: MNHEY and SVGAGI. The CDR3 totals 12 residues. The V end was cut by 4 bases, the J end by 8 bases, with 11 bases between. In DNA form, the CDR3 reads TGTGCCAGCAGTTCTCGACGGGGGGAAGCTTTCTTT. This encodes CASSSRRGEAFF.

The V gene is TRBV19, the J gene TRBJ2-7, with TRBD1 matching 7 bases. V was clipped by 6 bases and J by 0 bases; unmatched bases: 5. This CDR3 contains 14 residues. Germline V gives CDR1 LNHDA, CDR2 SQIVND (reference sequence). CDR3: CASSRDRASYEQYF. The CDR3, as DNA: TGTGCCAGTAGCCGGGACAGAGCCTCCTACGAGCAGTACTTC.

Here the CDR3 reads CAWGGQVSNSPLHF. The CDR3 coding sequence is TGTGCCTGGGGCGGACAGGTGTCAAATTCACCCCTCCACTTT. V is TRBV30 and J is TRBJ1-6; 7 nucleotides line up with TRBD1. CDR3 length: 14 amino acids. After removal of 5 bases from V and 7 bases from J, the junction contained 8 bases not matched to a gene. Looked up from germline, CDR1 is GTSNPN and CDR2 is SVGIG (reference sequence).

The rearrangement joins TRBV15 to TRBJ1-1; D gene unclear. This CDR3 has 16 residues. Germline V gene data show CDR1 as LNHNV and CDR2 as YYDKDF (reference sequence). Trimming pared 0 bases from V and 0 bases from J, leaving 11 bases between. CDR3 DNA sequence: TGTGCCACCAGCAGAGATCGGGGAGGGCTGAACACTGAAGCTTTCTTT. Its protein product is CATSRDRGGLNTEAFF.

The CDR3 spells CSASPTGEAYNEQFF. The CDR3 DNA reads as TGCAGTGCTAGTCCGACAGGCGAGGCCTACAATGAGCAGTTCTTC. This chain connects TRBV20-1 to TRBJ2-1; the D gene is possibly TRBD1 (6 bases). V was shortened by 3 bases and J by 2 bases, with 14 bases between the two germline ends. In germline, CDR1 is DFQATT, CDR2 SNEGSKA (reference sequence). This CDR3 comprises 15 residues.

This clone was observed a few times. The gene calls are TRBV7-2 and TRBJ1-2; D not resolved. CDR3 length equals 13 residues. V lost 5 bases and J lost 0, with 7 bases in between. The V gene's germline CDR1 is SGHTA and CDR2 FQGNSA. Written as DNA, the CDR3 is TGTGCCAGCAGCCGCACTACTAACTATGGCTACACCTTC. Translation gives CASSRTTNYGYTF.

This clone was found a few times. Here the CDR3 reads CSVTPATSGYTF. CDR3 sequence (DNA): TGCAGCGTTACACCTGCGACAAGCGGCTACACCTTC. The rearrangement uses TRBV29-1 and TRBJ1-2; no clear D gene. Germline-derived CDR1 and CDR2 are SQVTM and ANQGSEA. CDR3 size: 12 residues. V was shortened by 5 bases and J by 8 bases, with 15 bases between the two germline ends.

The CDR3 coding sequence is TGCGCCAGCAGCCTCGACAGGTTTGGCATTCAGTACTTC. This encodes CASSLDRFGIQYF. The chain has TRBV5-1 and TRBJ2-4, with D perhaps matching TRBD1 (6 bases). V lost 4 bases and J 9 bases, leaving 14 bases between the germline ends. CDR3 length: 13 amino acids. CDR1 and CDR2 (germline): SGHRS, YFSETQ.

This sequence joins TRBV7-2 and TRBJ2-3; 7 bases agree with TRBD2. Looked up from germline, CDR1 is SGHTA and CDR2 is FQGNSA. CDR3 length equals 13 residues. The junction had 3 bases not matched to a gene; V was cut back by 5 bases and J by 4 bases. The CDR3, as DNA: TGTGCCAGCAGCGCGGGGGAGGCAGATACGCAGTATTTT. Residues: CASSAGEADTQYF.

The chain carries TRBV2 and TRBJ2-3, with 8 bases aligning to TRBD2. J gave up 4 bases and V 7 bases, and 7 bases lay outside the gene matches. The CDR3 length is 14 residues. The germline V gene has CDR1 SNHLY and CDR2 FYNNEI. The CDR3 protein is CASTGGLASDTQYF. The CDR3 nucleotides read TGTGCCAGCACTGGAGGACTAGCATCAGATACGCAGTATTTT.

The chain is built from TRBV6-6 and TRBJ1-6; D uncertain. Trimming removed 7 bases from V and 7 bases from J, with 14 bases in between. This CDR3 contains 14 residues. CDR1 is MNHNY, CDR2 SVGAGI, per germline (reference sequence). The CDR3 is CASTEQIPNSPLHF. The CDR3 region has the DNA TGTGCCAGCACCGAACAGATCCCGAATTCACCCCTCCACTTT.

The V gene is TRBV7-2, the J gene TRBJ2-1, with unresolved D. The CDR3 has 16 residues. The V gene's germline CDR1 is SGHTA and CDR2 FQGNSA. Deletions cut 1 base from V and 8 bases from J, with 18 bases between. The CDR3 here is CASSLGSGASMDEQFF. The CDR3 DNA reads as TGTGCCAGCAGCTTAGGGTCCGGAGCCTCGATGGATGAGCAGTTCTTC.

V usage is TRBV5-4 and J usage is TRBJ1-1; D is perhaps TRBD1 (5 bases). CDR3 size: 15 residues. Germline lookup yields CDR1 SGHNT and CDR2 YYREEE (reference sequence). Trimming took off 4 bases at V and 0 bases at J, with 13 bases between the two ends. CDR3 protein: CASSPRTPMNTEAFF. In nucleotides, the CDR3 is TGTGCCAGCAGCCCGAGGACACCTATGAACACTGAAGCTTTCTTT.

The chain carries TRBV15 and TRBJ1-4; D gene uncertain. The germline gives CDR1 LNHNV, CDR2 YYDKDF (reference sequence). With 4 bases removed from V and 3 bases from J, the gap between germline ends came to 9 bases. The CDR3 runs 14 residues. The CDR3 nucleotides read TGTGCCACCAGCACTGGAGCCGCTAATGAAAAACTGTTTTTT. Its protein product is CATSTGAANEKLFF.

The V gene is TRBV7-2, the J gene TRBJ1-6, with a tentative D call TRBD1 (5 bases). The CDR3 totals 16 residues. The V end lost 8 bases, the J end lost 0 bases, and 14 bases lay between the germline ends. Germline loops: CDR1 SGHTA, CDR2 FQGNSA. The CDR3 reads CASLPGDNSYNSPLHF. The DNA of the CDR3 is TGTGCCAGCCTCCCGGGGGATAACTCCTATAATTCACCCCTCCACTTT.

This chain uses TRBV14 with TRBJ1-1; maybe TRBD1 (5 bases). Germline CDR1 reads SGHDN; CDR2 reads FVKESK. The CDR3 has 14 amino acids. Trimming pared 1 base from V and 4 bases from J, leaving 10 bases between. The CDR3 DNA sequence: TGTGCCAGCAGCCAAGTGCCCCAGGGCACTGAAGCTTTCTTT. Translating it yields CASSQVPQGTEAFF.

This clone turned up a few times. The chain employs TRBV27 and TRBJ1-5; TRBD1 might be the D (6 bases). Deletions cut 5 bases from V and 6 bases from J, with 11 bases between. Germline V lookup: CDR1 MNHEY, CDR2 SMNVEV (reference sequence). This CDR3 comprises 13 residues. The CDR3 sequence is CASSLQGFQPQHF. The CDR3 bases are TGTGCCAGCAGTCTACAGGGTTTTCAGCCCCAGCATTTT.

This chain links TRBV18 with TRBJ1-5; D may be TRBD1 (5 bases). The CDR3 spans 15 residues. V shed 6 bases and J shed 5 bases, with 17 bases lying between them. Germline V CDR1 and CDR2: KGHSH, LQKENI. CDR3: CASSPLQGRDQPQHF. Written as DNA, the CDR3 is TGTGCCAGCTCCCCCTTGCAGGGTCGGGATCAGCCCCAGCATTTT.

V gene TRBV28 combines with J gene TRBJ2-7; D is ambiguous. V was pared by 8 bases and J by 1 base, with 12 bases between. CDR1 MDHEN and CDR2 SYDVKM come from the germline V gene. This CDR3 has 13 amino acids. CDR3 in DNA: TGTGCCAGCCTTAGAGGCAAATCCTACGAGCAGTACTTC. This codes for CASLRGKSYEQYF.

This clone occurred a few times. The chain recombines TRBV19 with TRBJ1-1; D perhaps matches TRBD1 (6 bases). V lost 1 base and J lost 5, with 17 bases in between. CDR1 is LNHDA, CDR2 SQIVND, per germline (reference sequence). This CDR3 comprises 16 residues. The CDR3 here is CASSIGMAGRGTEAFF. As DNA, the CDR3 is TGTGCCAGTAGTATAGGTATGGCAGGGAGGGGGACTGAAGCTTTCTTT.

The V call is TRBV11-2, the J call TRBJ2-5; D might be TRBD1 (6 bases). The CDR3 is 14 amino acids. Germline V gene lookup returns CDR1 SGHAT and CDR2 FQNNGV. Trimming pared 2 bases from V and 5 bases from J, leaving 12 bases between. CDR3 sequence reads: CASSLIGQGETQYF. Written as DNA, the CDR3 is TGTGCCAGCAGCTTAATCGGGCAGGGGGAGACCCAGTACTTC.

The CDR3 loop reads CASHQPGQGVENEQFF. DNA for the CDR3: TGTGCCAGCCATCAACCGGGACAGGGCGTGGAGAATGAGCAGTTCTTC. The genes are TRBV27 and TRBJ2-1; 9 bases are a match to TRBD1. Germline V gene sequence: CDR1 MNHEY, CDR2 SMNVEV (reference sequence). Germline trimming cut 8 bases from V and 7 bases from J; bases unmatched to any gene: 15. This CDR3 comprises 16 residues.

The table lists this clone with a few counts. The genes are TRBV11-2 and TRBJ1-1; maybe TRBD1 (5 bases). The V and J ends lost 4 bases and 4 bases respectively, with 10 bases between them. CDR1 is SGHAT, CDR2 FQNNGV, per germline. The CDR3 spans 13 residues. CDR3 residues: CASSSGVGTEAFF. CDR3 nucleotides: TGTGCCAGCAGCTCGGGGGTCGGCACTGAAGCTTTCTTT.

This clone showed up just once. The gene calls are TRBV14 and TRBJ2-7; a possible D gene is TRBD1 (5 bases). The CDR3 covers 15 residues. Per the germline V gene, CDR1 is SGHDN and CDR2 is FVKESK. Trimming stripped 0 bases from V and 2 bases from J, with 11 bases between. Here the CDR3 reads CASSQEIRVTYEQYF. The CDR3 DNA reads TGTGCCAGCAGCCAAGAGATCAGGGTAACCTACGAGCAGTACTTC.

This sequence joins TRBV7-9 and TRBJ1-6; D ambiguous. Between the trimmed V and J ends, which lost 5 bases and 14 bases, there was a span of 19 bases. Germline V gene sequence: CDR1 SEHNR, CDR2 FQNEAQ (reference sequence). The CDR3 loop spans 14 amino acids. CDR3 sequence (DNA): TGTGCCAGCAGCCACGAGGCAACCCGGGTGACCCTCCACTTT. Its translation is CASSHEATRVTLHF.

V gene TRBV30 combines with J gene TRBJ1-3, with D unresolved. Germline lookup yields CDR1 GTSNPN and CDR2 SVGIG (reference sequence). The CDR3 sequence is 14 residues long. Between the trimmed V and J ends, which lost 3 bases and 0 bases, there was a span of 9 bases. In nucleotides, the CDR3 is TGTGCCTGGAGCAGGAGGGACTCTGGAAACACCATATATTTT. It is translated as CAWSRRDSGNTIYF.

V is TRBV6-6 and J is TRBJ1-2; TRBD1 matches at 11 bases. The V and J ends lost 6 bases and 5 bases, in that order; junction bases with no gene match: 11. Germline CDR1 reads MNHNY; CDR2 reads SVGAGI (reference sequence). CDR3 length equals 16 residues. In DNA form, the CDR3 reads TGTGCCAGCAGCACGGGGACAGGGGGAGAAGGGTATGGCTACACCTTC. As protein: CASSTGTGGEGYGYTF.

The rearrangement joins TRBV5-1 to TRBJ1-1, with TRBD1 matching over 9 bases. This CDR3 contains 14 residues. Germline V gives CDR1 SGHRS, CDR2 YFSETQ. Trimming cost V 4 bases and J 1 base; bases outside gene matches: 2. In nucleotides, the CDR3 is TGCGCCAGCAGCCTGGACAGGGGGAACACTGAAGCTTTCTTT. It translates to CASSLDRGNTEAFF.